This T cell receptor beta chain comes out of a study of early T cells in non-severe SARS-CoV-2 infection. Study details: The chains were unpaired, and the sequenced material was bulk RNA from unsorted whole blood. Findings and caveats of the study: Private and CD4 specificities were missed by VDJdb matching, skewed to anti-spike CD8.

This CDR3 is 17 amino acids long. The V gene end was trimmed by 4 bases and the J gene end by 8 bases; junction bases not matched to a gene: 15. Germline V gene lookup returns CDR1 SGHAT and CDR2 FQNNGV. The TCR library protocol was used to attach unique molecular identifiers. These identifiers were attached to individual cDNA molecules. Using its own MiXCR run on the 5' RACE reads, TCRdb lists one record per CDR3 protein. The sample holds some 87,000 distinct CDR3 sequences; roughly an eighth are singletons and the top ten take 1.2% to 1.5%. This clonotype was recorded at least ten times. What it recognizes is unknown.

The chain joins TRBV11-2 to TRBJ1-4, with 8 nucleotides matching TRBD1. This TCR was recovered from an adult who was a healthcare worker with PCR-confirmed SARS-CoV-2 infection or an uninfected control (not recorded which). The specimen was whole blood. The CDR3 DNA reads as TGTGCCAGCAGCTCTAGGGGACGGGACAGGCGACTAGAAAAACTGTTTTTT. This sequence encodes CASSSRGRDRRLEKLFF.